Listed below are T cell receptor beta chains from one sample, sequenced in a study of T cell clones after liver transplantation. Data came from immunoSEQ multiplex PCR; TCRdb stores just in-frame clones and leaves some out. Altogether fewer than 7,000 clones are present, over 75% being singletons, with the ten largest covering around 34%. Sequences were derived from CD8+ T cells from blood, sampled before liver transplant. The source is a human donor who received a liver transplant. Each CDR3 is given with its conserved first and last residue. The D gene is left open where the match is weak. The size of a clone is reported for some rows only, either as once, few or many, or as a class for expanded clones.

v_call	clone_size	d_call	j_call	cdr3_aa	cdr3_nt
TRBV28	-	-	TRBJ2-7	CASSFGVFGTKSEQYF	TGTGCCAGCAGTTTTGGGGTTTTTGGGACAAAAAGCGAGCAGTACTTC
TRBV7-9	-	TRBD1	TRBJ1-2	CASSYTADRGVDYGYTF	TGTGCCAGCAGCTACACGGCGGACAGGGGAGTTGACTATGGCTACACCTTC
TRBV29-1	-	-	TRBJ2-5	CSVEDPARQETQYF	TGCAGCGTTGAAGATCCAGCGAGACAAGAGACCCAGTACTTC
TRBV27	-	-	TRBJ2-7	CASSSRSVSGGLSYEQYF	TGTGCCAGCAGTTCCCGAAGCGTTAGTGGGGGGCTCTCCTACGAGCAGTACTTC
TRBV19	-	TRBD2	TRBJ2-1	CASSIMTSGSNEQFF	TGTGCCAGTAGTATTATGACTAGCGGGAGCAATGAGCAGTTCTTC
TRBV9	-	-	TRBJ2-7	CASGTGRGAYEQYF	TGTGCCAGCGGTACGGGCAGGGGGGCCTACGAGCAGTACTTC
TRBV6-4	-	-	TRBJ1-1	CASSVWMNTEAFF	TGTGCCAGCAGTGTCTGGATGAACACTGAAGCTTTCTTT
TRBV11-2	once	-	TRBJ2-7	CASSLVGGGDEQYF	TGTGCCAGCAGCTTAGTGGGGGGGGGCGACGAGCAGTACTTC
TRBV25-1	once	TRBD1	TRBJ1-1	CASSEGTAKAFF	TGTGCCAGCAGTGAAGGGACAGCTAAAGCTTTCTTT
TRBV9	once	TRBD1	TRBJ1-3	CASSVTGQGSGNTIYF	TGTGCCAGCAGCGTTACGGGACAGGGGTCTGGAAACACCATATATTTT
TRBV4-1	-	-	TRBJ2-7	CASSQDRGSSYEQYF	TGCGCCAGCAGCCAAGATAGGGGGAGCTCCTACGAGCAGTACTTC
TRBV27	-	TRBD1	TRBJ1-1	CASSLDRGWVNTEAFF	TGTGCCAGCAGCTTAGACAGGGGATGGGTGAACACTGAAGCTTTCTTT
TRBV7-3	-	-	TRBJ2-5	CASSPSGSDETQYF	TGTGCCAGCAGCCCCAGTGGGAGTGATGAGACCCAGTACTTC
TRBV11-2	once	TRBD1	TRBJ2-2	CASSSNPRGRDTGELFF	TGTGCCAGCAGCTCCAACCCCAGGGGGCGCGACACCGGGGAGCTGTTTTTT
TRBV7-6	-	-	TRBJ2-5	CASSPRGRYSETQYF	TGTGCCAGCAGCCCGCGAGGAAGGTACTCAGAGACCCAGTACTTC
TRBV4-1	-	-	TRBJ2-3	CASSQERETDTQYF	TGCGCCAGCAGCCAAGAAAGGGAGACAGATACGCAGTATTTT
TRBV9	-	-	TRBJ2-3	CASSLGGSTTDTQYF	TGTGCCAGCAGCCTCGGAGGGTCAACCACAGATACGCAGTATTTT
TRBV28	-	-	TRBJ2-3	CASSSLLSRGTQYF	TGTGCCAGCAGTTCCCTCTTGTCTCGCGGTACGCAGTATTTT
TRBV27	-	-	TRBJ2-3	CASSSSGLGADTQYF	TGTGCCAGCAGTTCTTCAGGGTTAGGGGCAGATACGCAGTATTTT
TRBV9	once	-	TRBJ2-7	CASSPQGGQIYEQYF	TGTGCCAGCAGCCCGCAGGGGGGACAGATATACGAGCAGTACTTC
TRBV28	-	TRBD2	TRBJ2-7	CASRALAEPRYEQYF	TGTGCCAGCAGAGCTCTAGCGGAACCCCGCTACGAGCAGTACTTC
TRBV11-3	-	-	TRBJ2-3	CASSLDYRVATDTQYF	TGTGCCAGCAGCTTAGACTACCGGGTAGCAACTGATACGCAGTATTTT
TRBV4-1	few	-	TRBJ1-2	CASSQEYSTFYGYTF	TGCGCCAGCAGCCAAGAATACAGTACATTCTATGGCTACACCTTC
TRBV13	-	-	TRBJ2-7	CASSPTQGSYEQYF	TGTGCCAGCAGCCCCACACAGGGATCCTACGAGCAGTACTTC
TRBV5-4	-	-	TRBJ2-3	CASSLVGGSDTQYF	TGTGCCAGCAGCTTGGTAGGGGGGTCAGATACGCAGTATTTT
TRBV14	once	-	TRBJ2-1	CASSPGQRLDAYNEQFF	TGTGCCAGCAGCCCCGGACAGAGACTGGACGCCTACAATGAGCAGTTCTTC
TRBV4-1	-	-	TRBJ2-3	CASSSRAPGDTDTQYF	TGCGCCAGCAGCTCGCGCGCCCCCGGCGACACAGATACGCAGTATTTT
TRBV11-3	-	-	TRBJ2-3	CASSLYSTDTQYF	TGTGCCAGCAGCTTATATAGCACAGATACGCAGTATTTT
TRBV7-2	-	-	TRBJ1-1	CASSSSTEAFF	TGTGCCAGCAGCTCTAGCACTGAAGCTTTCTTT
TRBV5-6	-	-	TRBJ2-7	CASSWRSQAYEQYF	TGTGCCAGCAGCTGGAGGTCGCAGGCCTACGAGCAGTACTTC
TRBV28	-	-	TRBJ2-2	CASSLSGELFF	TGTGCCAGCAGTTTATCCGGGGAGCTGTTTTTT
TRBV27	-	TRBD1	TRBJ1-4	CASSLSWSTGHEKLFF	TGTGCCAGCAGTTTATCGTGGTCGACAGGGCACGAAAAACTGTTTTTT
TRBV11-2	-	-	TRBJ2-7	CASSLDGGREQYF	TGTGCCAGCAGCTTAGACGGGGGCCGGGAGCAGTACTTC
TRBV4-2	medium-sized	-	TRBJ2-7	CASSPRGRSYEQYF	TGTGCCAGCAGCCCACGGGGGCGGTCCTACGAGCAGTACTTC
TRBV9	-	TRBD1	TRBJ2-6	CASSPTGAGANVLTF	TGTGCCAGCAGCCCGACAGGGGCTGGGGCCAACGTCCTGACTTTC
TRBV8-2	-	-	TRBJ2-6	CGSSYKITQSRANVLTF	TGTGGCAGCTCATACAAGATAACACAAAGTCGGGCCAACGTCCTGACTTTC
TRBV27	-	-	TRBJ2-2	CASSLAGAGELFF	TGTGCCAGCAGTTTAGCAGGGGCCGGGGAGCTGTTTTTT
TRBV7-6	few	-	TRBJ1-5	CASSWGSNQPQHF	TGTGCCAGCAGCTGGGGAAGCAATCAGCCCCAGCATTTT